This is a list of T cell receptor beta chains from one sample in a study of OX40 agonist ivuxolimab in advanced cancers. TCRdb keeps only in-frame clones here, not all; method: immunoSEQ multiplex PCR. The sample shows tens of thousands of clones, 84% of them seen only once. The source material was CD4+ or CD8+ T cells sorted from blood, sampled in a trial of the OX40 agonist ivuxolimab. The receptors were sampled from an adult with an advanced solid tumor such as melanoma, head and neck, liver or kidney cancer. CDR3s include the opening cysteine and the closing phenylalanine or tryptophan. A D gene is named only where the DNA matches it firmly. Only some rows state a clone size, as once, few, many or a class for expanded clones.

clone_size d_call j_call v_call cdr3_nt cdr3_aa
NA NA TRBJ2-4 TRBV4-3 TGCGCCAGCCGCCCGTTAAGGGGTGGCAAAAACATTCAGTACTTC CASRPLRGGKNIQYF
NA NA TRBJ1-1 TRBV6-5 TGTGCCAGCAGAACGTCGGTCACTGAAGCTTTCTTT CASRTSVTEAFF
few NA TRBJ2-7 TRBV14 TGTGCCAGCAGCTCCCGATCCCCGGGGTACGAGCAGTACTTC CASSSRSPGYEQYF
NA NA TRBJ2-2 TRBV5-4 TGTGCCAGCAGCTGGAGTCCGGGGACCAACACCGGGGAGCTGTTTTTT CASSWSPGTNTGELFF
once TRBD2 TRBJ2-7 TRBV19 TGTGCCAGTAGTTCTCATTTAGGACTAGCGGGTCGGCGATACGAGCAGTACTTC CASSSHLGLAGRRYEQYF
few NA TRBJ1-1 TRBV7-9 TGTGCCAGCACCAACTCAGGATCCTTTGAAGCTTTCTTT CASTNSGSFEAFF
NA NA TRBJ2-5 TRBV19 TGTGCCAGTAAGGTTAACGGAGGCCAAGAGACCCAGTACTTC CASKVNGGQETQYF
NA NA TRBJ1-1 TRBV10-3 TGTGCCATCAGGCCACAGGGTCGGGACACTGAAGCTTTCTTT CAIRPQGRDTEAFF
NA TRBD1 TRBJ2-1 TRBV30 TGTGCCTGGGACCCGACAGGGAACAATGAGCAGTTCTTC CAWDPTGNNEQFF
NA NA TRBJ1-1 TRBV2 TGTGCCAGCAGGGTGGACAGTCTGAACACTGAAGCTTTCTTT CASRVDSLNTEAFF
NA TRBD2 TRBJ2-3 TRBV11-2 TGTGCCAGCAGCCCCTGGGGCGGGACTAGCGGGTTAACGCAGTATTTT CASSPWGGTSGLTQYF
NA NA TRBJ1-2 TRBV6-6 TGTGCCAGCAGTTACTCGCATGAGTTTGGCTACACCTTC CASSYSHEFGYTF
few NA TRBJ2-1 TRBV5-4 TGTGCCAGCAGCTCAGCTGGACTTTACAATGAGCAGTTCTTC CASSSAGLYNEQFF
once NA TRBJ1-3 TRBV5-1 TGCGCCAGCAGCTTGGTTTCAGTCGGGTTCGGAAACACCATATATTTT CASSLVSVGFGNTIYF
NA NA TRBJ1-2 TRBV11-2 TGTGCCAGCAGCCCAATTTCGGGGGGGAGCACCTTC CASSPISGGSTF
NA NA TRBJ1-5 TRBV6-6 TGTGCCAGCAGTTACGGAAATCAGCCCCAGCATTTT CASSYGNQPQHF
NA NA TRBJ2-3 TRBV18 TGTGCCAGCTCCTCGGGACTCCAAGTGGATACGCAGTATTTT CASSSGLQVDTQYF
NA NA TRBJ2-1 TRBV6-6 TGTGCCAGCAGGGGACCGGGACCAACAATGAGTAGGCAGTTCTTC CASRGPGPTMSRQFF
NA TRBD2 TRBJ2-5 TRBV5-1 TGCGCCAGCAGCTATTCTGTAGCGGGAGAAGAGACCCAGTACTTC CASSYSVAGEETQYF
NA TRBD2 TRBJ2-2 TRBV5-6 TGTGCCAGCAGCTGGAGACTAGCGGGAGGAGCTAGCACCGGGGAGCTGTTTTTT CASSWRLAGGASTGELFF
NA NA TRBJ1-5 TRBV28 TGTGCCAGCAGTCCCGGGGGACAGCCCCAGCATTTT CASSPGGQPQHF
NA TRBD1 TRBJ2-3 TRBV19 TGTGCCAGTAGTACTAGAGACAGGGGAGGCACAGATACGCAGTATTTT CASSTRDRGGTDTQYF
NA TRBD1 TRBJ1-2 TRBV7-8 TGTGCCAGCAGCTCAACGGGACAGGGAGGCTATGGCTACACCTTC CASSSTGQGGYGYTF
NA TRBD2 TRBJ2-7 TRBV11-3 TGTGCCAGCAGCCCGGGACTAGCGGCCTCCTACGAGCAGTACTTC CASSPGLAASYEQYF
few NA TRBJ1-1 TRBV7-9 TGTGCCAGCAGCTTAAACACCCCCGAAGCTTTCTTT CASSLNTPEAFF
NA NA TRBJ2-1 TRBV5-1 TGCGCCAGCAGCCTCCCCCCCGGGGGCCGCTCCTACAATGAGCAGTTCTTC CASSLPPGGRSYNEQFF
NA NA TRBJ2-1 TRBV5-1 TGCGCCAGCAGAGAAAGGGGGGAAGTAGTGGAGCAGTTCTTC CASRERGEVVEQFF
NA NA TRBJ2-6 TRBV21-1 TGTGCCAGCAGCAAACACCTTGAGAGGGCTCGTAGCTCTGGGGCCAACGTCCTGACTTTC CASSKHLERARSSGANVLTF
NA NA TRBJ2-3 TRBV5-1 TGCGCCAGCAGCTTGGCCAGGGCCAATACGCAGTATTTT CASSLARANTQYF
NA NA TRBJ2-5 TRBV6-5 TGTGCCAGCAGCCCTAGTCGAGAGACCCAGTACTTC CASSPSRETQYF
NA NA TRBJ2-7 TRBV7-3 TGTGCCAGCAGCTTAGCGGGGAACTACGAGCAGTACTTC CASSLAGNYEQYF
few TRBD2 TRBJ2-7 TRBV6-5 TGTGCCAGCAGAACCCGCGGGGGGATCCACGAGCAGTACTTC CASRTRGGIHEQYF
NA NA TRBJ1-2 TRBV11-2 TGTGCCAGCAGCCTAAGCCCCACAGAGGGGATCGGTGGCTACACCTTC CASSLSPTEGIGGYTF
NA NA TRBJ2-1 TRBV9 TGTGCCAGCAGCGTCATAGGGACAAATAACAATGAGCAGTTCTTC CASSVIGTNNNEQFF
NA NA TRBJ2-3 TRBV29-1 TGCAGCGTTGAAGACCCCAACAGATTCACAGATACGCAGTATTTT CSVEDPNRFTDTQYF
NA TRBD2 TRBJ2-3 TRBV14 TGTGCCAGCAGCCTTCTAGCGGGGCGTAGCACAGATACGCAGTATTTT CASSLLAGRSTDTQYF
NA NA TRBJ2-2 TRBV19 TGTGCCAGTAGTCACGGGACTAACACCGGGGAGCTGTTTTTT CASSHGTNTGELFF
few NA TRBJ1-1 TRBV5-5 TGTGCCAGCAGCTTGTCTGCAGGGATGAACACTGAAGCTTTCTTT CASSLSAGMNTEAFF
medium-sized NA TRBJ1-5 TRBV28 TGTGCCAGCAGAGACAAACGTTTCAATCAGCCCCAGCATTTT CASRDKRFNQPQHF
once TRBD1 TRBJ2-7 TRBV6-5 TGTGCCAGCAGTGTAACCGGGACAGGGAAACACGAGCAGTACTTC CASSVTGTGKHEQYF
NA TRBD2 TRBJ2-3 TRBV25-1 TGTGCCAGCAGTGAATACGGGGGGGGCACAGATACGCAGTATTTT CASSEYGGGTDTQYF
NA NA TRBJ1-2 TRBV5-6 TGTGCCAGCAGCTTAGGGGGGGCAGGCTATGGCTACACCTTC CASSLGGAGYGYTF
NA NA TRBJ2-5 TRBV2 TGTGCCAGCAGTCGTCTTGAGGGGAGTTCAGGGACCCAGTACTTC CASSRLEGSSGTQYF
NA TRBD2 TRBJ2-1 TRBV28 TGTGCCTCCGGGACTAGCGCCTACAATGAGCAGTTCTTC CASGTSAYNEQFF
NA TRBD1 TRBJ2-5 TRBV11-3 TGTGCCAGCAGCCGGACAGGGGAAGAGACCCAGTACTTC CASSRTGEETQYF
NA NA TRBJ2-2 TRBV5-1 TGCGCCAGCAGCCGACAGGGAGGGACCGGGGAGCTGTTTTTT CASSRQGGTGELFF